This T cell receptor beta chain was captured in a study of blood T cells in healthy people across ages. Study-level results: The study could not conclusively compare naive and antigen-experienced cells, given its unsorted PBMCs.

This clonotype occurred a few times. Its antigen remains unidentified. V lost 3 bases and J lost 4, with 11 bases in between. The length of the CDR3 is 14 residues. Germline V gene lookup returns CDR1 SGDLS and CDR2 YYNGEE. A second roughly 6 to 11 cycle PCR used barcoded and J-beta primers. TCRdb re-analysed the 5' RACE reads in MiXCR, keeping a single row per CDR3 protein. The data contain around 1,600,000 distinct CDR3 sequences, about 45% of them seen just once; the ten biggest clones take up approximately 4.1%. The sequencing input was blood. The chain joins TRBV9 to TRBJ2-1; no clear D gene. This TCR was recovered from a woman aged 18-29 years in good health. The CDR3 nucleotides are TGTGCCAGCAGCGCAAGGTCATTATACAATGAGCAGTTCTTC. Residues: CASSARSLYNEQFF.